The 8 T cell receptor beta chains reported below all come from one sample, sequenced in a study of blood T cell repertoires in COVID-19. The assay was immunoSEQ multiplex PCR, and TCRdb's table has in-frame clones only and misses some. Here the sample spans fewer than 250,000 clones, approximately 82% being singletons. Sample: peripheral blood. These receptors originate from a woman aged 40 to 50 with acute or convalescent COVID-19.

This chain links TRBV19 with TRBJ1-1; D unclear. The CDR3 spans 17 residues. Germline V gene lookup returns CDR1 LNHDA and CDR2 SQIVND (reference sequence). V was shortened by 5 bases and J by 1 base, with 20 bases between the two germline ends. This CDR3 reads CASSPQTLTPSNTEAFF. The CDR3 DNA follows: TGTGCCAGTAGTCCCCAGACTCTCACTCCGTCGAACACTGAAGCTTTCTTT.

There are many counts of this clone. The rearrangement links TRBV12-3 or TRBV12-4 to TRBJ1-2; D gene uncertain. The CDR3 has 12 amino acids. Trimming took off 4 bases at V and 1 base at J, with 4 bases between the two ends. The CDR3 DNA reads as TGTGCCAGCAGTTCTTTTAACTATGGCTACACCTTC. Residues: CASSSFNYGYTF.

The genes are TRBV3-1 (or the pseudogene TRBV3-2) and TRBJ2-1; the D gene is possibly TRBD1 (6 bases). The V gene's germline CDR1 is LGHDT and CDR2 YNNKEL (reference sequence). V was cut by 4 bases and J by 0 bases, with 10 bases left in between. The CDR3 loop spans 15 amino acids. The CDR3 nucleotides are TGTGCCAGCAGCCCTGACAGGTACTCCTACAATGAGCAGTTCTTC. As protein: CASSPDRYSYNEQFF.

CDR3 sequence: CASSLGQGDYGYTF. The CDR3, as DNA: TGTGCCAGCAGCCTGGGACAGGGGGACTATGGCTACACCTTC. The V and J genes are TRBV27 and TRBJ1-2; 11 nucleotides align to TRBD1. V lost 6 bases to trimming and J lost 3 bases; unmatched junction nucleotides: 3. Looked up from germline, CDR1 is MNHEY and CDR2 is SMNVEV (reference sequence). The CDR3 is 14 residues long.

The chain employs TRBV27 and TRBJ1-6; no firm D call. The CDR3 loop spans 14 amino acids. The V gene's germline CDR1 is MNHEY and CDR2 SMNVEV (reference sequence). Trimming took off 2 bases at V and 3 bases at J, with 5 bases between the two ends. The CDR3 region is CASSLGSYNSPLHF. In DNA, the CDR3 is TGTGCCAGCAGTTTAGGGAGCTATAATTCACCCCTCCACTTT.

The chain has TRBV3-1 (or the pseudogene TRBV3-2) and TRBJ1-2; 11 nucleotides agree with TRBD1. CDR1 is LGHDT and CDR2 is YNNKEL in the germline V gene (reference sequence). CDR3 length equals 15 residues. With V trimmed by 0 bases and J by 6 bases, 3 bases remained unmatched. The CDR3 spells CASSQDWDRGNGYTF. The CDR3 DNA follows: TGTGCCAGCAGCCAAGATTGGGACAGGGGGAATGGCTACACCTTC.

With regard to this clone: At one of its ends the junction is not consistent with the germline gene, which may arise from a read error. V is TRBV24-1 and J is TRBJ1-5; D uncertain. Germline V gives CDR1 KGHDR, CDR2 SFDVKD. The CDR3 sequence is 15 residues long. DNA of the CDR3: TGTGCCACCAGTGATGGTAGTCCTAGCGATCAGCCCCAGCATTTT. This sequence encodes CATSDGSPSDQPQHF.

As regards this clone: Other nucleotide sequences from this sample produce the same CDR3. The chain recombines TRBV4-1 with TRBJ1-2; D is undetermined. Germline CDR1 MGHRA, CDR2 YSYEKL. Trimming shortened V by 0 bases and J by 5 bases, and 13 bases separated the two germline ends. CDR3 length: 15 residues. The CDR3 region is CASSQDPQESYGYTF. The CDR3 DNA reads TGCGCCAGCAGCCAAGATCCCCAGGAATCGTATGGCTACACCTTC.